The 20 T cell receptor beta chains below come from one sample, sequenced in a study of OX40 agonist ivuxolimab in advanced cancers. Here immunoSEQ multiplex PCR was the method, and the copy in TCRdb shows in-frame clones only, minus some. This sample carries roughly 90,000 clones, approximately 85% of them seen once, and the ten largest clones take around 0.2%. The sample was CD4+ or CD8+ T cells sorted from blood, taken in a trial of the OX40 agonist ivuxolimab. Receptors were obtained from an adult with an advanced solid tumor such as melanoma, head and neck, liver or kidney cancer.

The chain is built from TRBV2 and TRBJ2-4; D tentatively reads TRBD1 or TRBD2 (6 bases each). The CDR3 loop spans 16 amino acids. Deletions cut 2 bases from V and 4 bases from J, with 15 bases between. CDR1 and CDR2 from the germline V gene are SNHLY and FYNNEI. CDR3: CASSERMGGDKNIQYF. In DNA form, the CDR3 reads TGTGCCAGCAGTGAAAGAATGGGGGGCGATAAAAACATTCAGTACTTC.

The chain has TRBV2 and TRBJ1-6; D uncertain. The CDR3 is 15 amino acids. V lost 2 bases to trimming and J lost 0 bases, with 5 bases between them. CDR1 is SNHLY and CDR2 is FYNNEI in the germline V gene. CDR3 nucleotides: TGTGCCAGCAGTGAACAGAGCTCCTATAATTCACCCCTCCACTTT. Its translation is CASSEQSSYNSPLHF.

This clone was detected once. The rearrangement links TRBV11-2 to TRBJ1-2; weak D call: TRBD1 (5 bases). Between the trimmed V and J ends, which lost 5 bases and 4 bases, there was a span of 20 bases. The CDR3 has 16 amino acids. Germline CDR1 and CDR2: SGHAT and FQNNGV. The CDR3 region has the DNA TGTGCCAGCAGCCCCTTGTCTTCCAGGGTTGGCTATGGCTACACCTTC. Translating it yields CASSPLSSRVGYGYTF.

This chain links TRBV29-1 with TRBJ2-1; D is possibly TRBD2 (5 bases). V gave up 0 bases and J gave up 2 bases, with 8 bases separating them. Germline lookup yields CDR1 SQVTM and CDR2 ANQGSEA. The length of the CDR3 is 14 residues. The CDR3 is CSVEDLAAYNEQFF. The CDR3, as DNA: TGCAGCGTTGAAGACCTAGCAGCCTACAATGAGCAGTTCTTC.

This clone appeared once. This chain joins TRBV7-2 and TRBJ2-3; the match to TRBD2 covers 9 bases. Germline CDR1 reads SGHTA; CDR2 reads FQGNSA. V gave up 5 bases and J gave up 12 bases; unmatched junction bases: 9. The length of the CDR3 is 13 residues. The CDR3 sequence: CASSERPGLAQYF. The CDR3 region has the DNA TGTGCCAGCAGCGAACGACCGGGACTAGCCCAGTATTTT.

The chain joins TRBV18 to TRBJ1-5; tentatively, D is TRBD1 (5 bases). CDR1 KGHSH and CDR2 LQKENI come from the germline V gene. V lost 4 bases, J lost 6 bases, and 16 bases lay in between. This CDR3 has 15 residues. The CDR3 loop reads CASSQPGGSGQPQHF. The CDR3 DNA reads as TGTGCCAGCTCACAACCGGGGGGGTCGGGTCAGCCCCAGCATTTT.

The rearrangement uses TRBV12-5 and TRBJ1-3, with D perhaps matching TRBD1 (5 bases). Trimming took 4 bases from V and 11 from J, leaving 15 bases between them. The germline gives CDR1 LGHNT, CDR2 FRNRAP. The CDR3 extends over 13 amino acids. The CDR3 sequence is CASGSTGTGAIYF. The CDR3 DNA is TGTGCTAGTGGTTCGACCGGGACCGGGGCCATATATTTT.

The chain combines TRBV6-4 with TRBJ2-3; D may match TRBD1 or TRBD2 (5 bases each). With 2 bases removed from V and 3 bases from J, the gap between germline ends came to 12 bases. The germline V gene encodes CDR1 MRHNA and CDR2 SNTAGT. CDR3 length: 15 amino acids. CDR3 residues: CASSDGGWGTDTQYF. DNA of the CDR3: TGTGCCAGCAGTGACGGGGGTTGGGGAACAGATACGCAGTATTTT.

The chain has TRBV2 and TRBJ1-1, with D possibly TRBD1 on 5 matching bases. CDR3 size: 13 residues. V was shortened by 11 bases and J by 0 bases, with 13 bases between the two germline ends. Germline values: CDR1 SNHLY, CDR2 FYNNEI. CDR3 bases: TGTGCCCCCACAGGAGCCCTGAACACTGAAGCTTTCTTT. It encodes CAPTGALNTEAFF.

This clone has only one observation. V is TRBV11-2 and J is TRBJ2-2, with D tentatively TRBD1 or TRBD2 (5 bases each). The germline V gene has CDR1 SGHAT and CDR2 FQNNGV. Trimming stripped 3 bases from V and 8 bases from J, with 19 bases between. This CDR3 comprises 16 residues. The CDR3 sequence: CASSFPGTAFFGELFF. The CDR3 DNA is TGTGCCAGCAGCTTCCCCGGGACGGCCTTTTTTGGGGAGCTGTTTTTT.

The table lists this clone with a count of one. The chain links TRBV28 to TRBJ1-1; 8 bases map to TRBD1. The junction had 8 bases not matched to a gene; V was cut back by 2 bases and J by 6 bases. The CDR3 spans 15 residues. Looked up from germline, CDR1 is MDHEN and CDR2 is SYDVKM. The CDR3 DNA reads TGTGCCAGCAGTTTAACCGGGACAGGAGGCTCTGAAGCTTTCTTT. It codes for CASSLTGTGGSEAFF.

The chain recombines TRBV4-1 with TRBJ2-7; D is perhaps TRBD2 (6 bases). In germline, CDR1 is MGHRA, CDR2 YSYEKL. The CDR3 contains 17 residues. Trimming took 0 bases from V and 1 from J, leaving 16 bases between them. The CDR3 reads CASSQDRGVAASYEQYF. CDR3 in DNA: TGCGCCAGCAGCCAAGATAGAGGGGTAGCGGCATCCTACGAGCAGTACTTC.

The table lists this clone with a few counts. V and J are TRBV10-3 and TRBJ1-2, with D possibly TRBD1 on 6 matching bases. Trimming shortened V by 3 bases and J by 8 bases, and 19 bases separated the two germline ends. Germline CDR1 is ENHRY and CDR2 is SYGVKD. The CDR3 has 15 residues. CDR3 DNA: TGTGCCATCAGTGACCTGTACAGGGCCGGGGAAGGCTACACCTTC. Residues: CAISDLYRAGEGYTF.

The genes are TRBV7-9 and TRBJ2-2; TRBD1 might be the D (5 bases). V lost 4 bases to trimming and J lost 1 base, with 13 bases between them. Germline V gene sequence: CDR1 SEHNR, CDR2 FQNEAQ (reference sequence). The CDR3 extends over 16 amino acids. DNA for the CDR3: TGTGCCAGCAGCTGGGTCTGGACATTGAACACCGGGGAGCTGTTTTTT. This translates into CASSWVWTLNTGELFF.

The V gene is TRBV6-5, the J gene TRBJ2-7, with 11 bases aligning to TRBD1. The CDR3 runs to 14 residues. Germline trimming cut 5 bases from V and 6 bases from J; bases unmatched to any gene: 6. CDR1 is MNHEY, CDR2 SVGAGI, per germline. The CDR3 DNA reads as TGTGCCAGCAGTGGGACAGGGGGGGCTCGCGAGCAGTACTTC. Protein: CASSGTGGAREQYF.

This clone was found a few times. The rearrangement links TRBV10-1 to TRBJ1-3; TRBD1 matches at 12 bases. Per germline, CDR1 WNHNN and CDR2 SYGVQD (reference sequence). V lost 9 bases and J lost 0; bases outside the gene matches: 9. The CDR3 has 17 amino acids. CDR3 loop: CARSGTGGPSSGNTIYF. The CDR3 DNA reads TGCGCCAGATCCGGGACAGGGGGCCCCAGCTCTGGAAACACCATATATTTT.

The chain uses TRBV4-2 and TRBJ2-1, with 12 bases aligning to TRBD2. The germline CDR1 and CDR2 sequences are LGHNA and YNFKEQ. V lost 3 bases to trimming and J lost 4 bases; unmatched junction nucleotides: 4. This CDR3 is 16 amino acids long. DNA for the CDR3: TGTGCCAGCAGCCACGGCCTAGCGGGAGGGTACAATGAGCAGTTCTTC. Residues: CASSHGLAGGYNEQFF.

The rearrangement joins TRBV27 to TRBJ2-3, with 12 nucleotides matching TRBD2. There are 16 residues in the CDR3. Germline V gene data show CDR1 as MNHEY and CDR2 as SMNVEV (reference sequence). J was trimmed by 5 bases and V by 4 bases; bases with no gene match: 7. The CDR3 nucleotides are TGTGCCAGCAGTTCGAAGACTAGCGGGAGTATAGATACGCAGTATTTT. Amino acid sequence: CASSSKTSGSIDTQYF.

The rearrangement links TRBV5-4 to TRBJ2-3; 8 nucleotides align to TRBD2. V was clipped by 4 bases and J by 0 bases; unmatched bases: 10. Germline CDR1 SGHNT, CDR2 YYREEE (reference sequence). This CDR3 spans 17 amino acids. As DNA, the CDR3 is TGTGCCAGCAGCCGAGGGTCCAGCGGGGGAAGCACAGATACGCAGTATTTT. Residues: CASSRGSSGGSTDTQYF.

The chain recombines TRBV6-6 with TRBJ2-3, with TRBD1 as a possible D gene (6 bases). Germline values: CDR1 MNHNY, CDR2 SVGAGI (reference sequence). CDR3 length equals 15 residues. The V end was cut by 4 bases, the J end by 0 bases, with 11 bases between. CDR3 sequence reads: CASSWRQASTDTQYF. DNA of the CDR3: TGTGCCAGCAGTTGGCGACAGGCGAGCACAGATACGCAGTATTTT.